This entry lists 15 T cell receptor beta chains sequenced from one sample in a study of neurological immune-mediated disorders. The sample's time point: longitudinal time-point 2. Each CDR3 protein is one row after TCRdb ran MiXCR on the 5' RACE reads. The sample holds 40,000 to 60,000 distinct CDR3 sequences, over 10% seen once. The sample comprised PBMCs. The receptors were gathered from a male donor with HTLV-1-associated myelopathy (HAM/TSP).

This clonotype was picked up many times. The rearrangement joins TRBV5-1 to TRBJ2-1; D perhaps matches TRBD2 (6 bases). V was cut by 1 base and J by 8 bases, with 25 bases left in between. This CDR3 spans 18 amino acids. The germline V gene encodes CDR1 SGHRS and CDR2 YFSETQ. As DNA, the CDR3 is TGCGCCAGCAGCTTGCGGGGACTCTTCAAGGATCTATCGCATGAGCAGTTCTTC. Encoded protein: CASSLRGLFKDLSHEQFF.

This clonotype was seen repeatedly, ten times or more. The chain uses TRBV5-1 and TRBJ2-7, with 8 nucleotides matching TRBD1. Germline assignment: CDR1 SGHRS and CDR2 YFSETQ. V lost 4 bases to trimming and J lost 2 bases; unmatched junction nucleotides: 11. There are 16 residues in the CDR3. CDR3 coding DNA: TGCGCCAGCAGCGTGACGCGGACAGGGCCTGCCTACGAGCAGTACTTC. This sequence encodes CASSVTRTGPAYEQYF.

The chain couples TRBV20-1 to TRBJ2-2, with TRBD2 as a possible D gene (6 bases). CDR3 length equals 14 residues. Trimming cost V 1 base and J 13 bases, with 19 bases left between them. Germline lookup yields CDR1 DFQATT and CDR2 SNEGSKA (reference sequence). The DNA for the CDR3 is TGCAGTGCTAGAGGGCAGGGAGGCCCTGGTGGGCTGTTTTTT. Protein: CSARGQGGPGGLFF.

V and J are TRBV28 and TRBJ1-2, with 8 bases identical to TRBD1. There are 15 residues in the CDR3. J gave up 5 bases and V 3 bases, and 8 bases lay outside the gene matches. Germline V gene sequence: CDR1 MDHEN, CDR2 SYDVKM. The CDR3 nucleotides are TGTGCCAGCAGTTTGTGGGCAGGGGGCGGGTATGGCTACACCTTC. Its translation is CASSLWAGGGYGYTF.

This clonotype showed up many times. The V and J genes are TRBV12-3 or TRBV12-4 and TRBJ2-7, with 8 bases identical to TRBD1. The CDR3 is made up of 13 amino acids. Trimming removed 6 bases from V and 3 bases from J; junction bases left unmatched: 4. This CDR3 is CASRRTGLYEQYF. The CDR3 DNA reads TGTGCCAGCAGAAGGACAGGGCTCTACGAGCAGTACTTC.

This clonotype showed up many times. The V gene is TRBV20-1, the J gene TRBJ1-1; D is ambiguous. Trimming left V 7 bases short and J 2 bases short, with 17 bases between. The germline CDR1 and CDR2 sequences are DFQATT and SNEGSKA (reference sequence). This CDR3 spans 14 amino acids. CDR3 sequence reads: CSVRSSDRNTEAFF. The CDR3 region has the DNA TGCAGTGTAAGAAGCTCTGACCGAAACACTGAAGCTTTCTTT.

This clonotype was seen ten or more times. The chain links TRBV29-1 to TRBJ2-1, with D unclear. This CDR3 contains 12 residues. With 4 bases removed from V and 6 bases from J, the gap between germline ends came to 10 bases. Germline CDR1 SQVTM, CDR2 ANQGSEA. CDR3 in amino acids: CSVGVGPNEQFF. The CDR3 DNA sequence: TGCAGCGTTGGGGTCGGCCCCAATGAGCAGTTCTTC.

The chain recombines TRBV5-1 with TRBJ2-5, with D possibly being TRBD2 (6 bases). The germline V gene encodes CDR1 SGHRS and CDR2 YFSETQ. The V end was cut by 0 bases, the J end by 5 bases, with 8 bases between. CDR3 length: 13 residues. CDR3 residues: CASSLDSGETQYF. Here the CDR3 DNA reads TGCGCCAGCAGCTTGGATAGCGGTGAGACCCAGTACTTC.

On this clonotype itself: A much larger clone sits a single nucleotide away, making a read error possible. The conserved final phenylalanine or tryptophan is absent from the CDR3, which likely points to a read error. The gene calls are TRBV6-5 and TRBJ1-3; no clear D gene. The germline gives CDR1 MNHEY, CDR2 SVGAGI. V was pared by 0 bases and J by 10 bases, with 10 bases between. The CDR3 loop spans 13 amino acids. In DNA, the CDR3 is TGTGCCAGCAGTTACTCGAATTTCGGGACCATATATTCT. Protein sequence: CASSYSNFGTIYS.

In its sample, this clonotype was seen many times. The CDR3 here is CAISADVLSGGYTF. Written as DNA, the CDR3 is TGTGCCATCAGTGCGGACGTCCTATCGGGGGGCTACACCTTC. The V call is TRBV10-3, the J call TRBJ1-2; D call uncertain. The germline CDR1 and CDR2 sequences are ENHRY and SYGVKD. The CDR3 contains 14 residues. V was pared by 4 bases and J by 8 bases, with 17 bases between.

This clonotype was counted ten times or more. V gene TRBV5-1 combines with J gene TRBJ1-4; D is undetermined. The CDR3 is 12 amino acids. The germline V gene encodes CDR1 SGHRS and CDR2 YFSETQ. Trimming removed 0 bases from V and 7 bases from J, with 4 bases in between. CDR3 coding DNA: TGCGCCAGCAGCTTGGCTGGTGAAAAACTGTTTTTT. Residues: CASSLAGEKLFF.

This clonotype was counted at least ten times. The CDR3 sequence is CASSQESGGAYGYTF. In DNA form, the CDR3 reads TGTGCCAGCAGCCAAGAGTCAGGAGGAGCCTATGGCTACACCTTC. The genes are TRBV3-1 and TRBJ1-2, with no clear D. Germline assignment: CDR1 LGHDT and CDR2 YNNKEL (reference sequence). CDR3 length equals 15 residues. Trimming removed 0 bases from V and 4 bases from J, with 12 bases in between.

This clonotype appeared many times. This chain joins TRBV3-1 and TRBJ1-1; 7 nucleotides line up with TRBD1. The CDR3 length is 16 residues. Germline assignment: CDR1 LGHDT and CDR2 YNNKEL (reference sequence). Trimming took 0 bases from V and 1 from J; bases not matched to a gene: 5. The CDR3 sequence is CASSQDLRTGNTEAFF. CDR3 nucleotides: TGTGCCAGCAGCCAAGATCTCCGGACAGGGAACACTGAAGCTTTCTTT. The variable domain in full, with the rest retrieved from reference TRBV3-1 and TRBJ1-1, is DTAVSQTPKYLVTQMGNDKSIKCEQNLGHDTMYWYKQDSKKFLKIMFSYNNKELIINETVPNRFSPKSPDKAHLNLHINSLELGDSAVYFCASSQDLRTGNTEAFFGQGTRLTVV.

V and J are TRBV5-1 and TRBJ1-4; possible D gene TRBD1, 6 bases. CDR1 is SGHRS and CDR2 is YFSETQ in the germline V gene. The CDR3 is 15 amino acids. The germline V and J ends were trimmed by 4 bases and 7 bases, with 17 bases remaining between them. The CDR3 DNA follows: TGCGCCAGCAGCGAGAGACGACAGGTACCTGAAAAACTGTTTTTT. Translated, it gives CASSERRQVPEKLFF.

This clonotype has at least ten counts. The chain is built from TRBV14 and TRBJ2-3; 9 nucleotides align to TRBD1. The CDR3 runs 16 residues. The trim removed 3 bases at V and 3 bases at J, leaving 7 bases unmatched. Germline CDR1 reads SGHDN; CDR2 reads FVKESK. The CDR3 spells CASSHLTGTGTDTQYF. As DNA, the CDR3 is TGTGCCAGCAGCCACCTAACCGGGACAGGGACAGATACGCAGTATTTT.